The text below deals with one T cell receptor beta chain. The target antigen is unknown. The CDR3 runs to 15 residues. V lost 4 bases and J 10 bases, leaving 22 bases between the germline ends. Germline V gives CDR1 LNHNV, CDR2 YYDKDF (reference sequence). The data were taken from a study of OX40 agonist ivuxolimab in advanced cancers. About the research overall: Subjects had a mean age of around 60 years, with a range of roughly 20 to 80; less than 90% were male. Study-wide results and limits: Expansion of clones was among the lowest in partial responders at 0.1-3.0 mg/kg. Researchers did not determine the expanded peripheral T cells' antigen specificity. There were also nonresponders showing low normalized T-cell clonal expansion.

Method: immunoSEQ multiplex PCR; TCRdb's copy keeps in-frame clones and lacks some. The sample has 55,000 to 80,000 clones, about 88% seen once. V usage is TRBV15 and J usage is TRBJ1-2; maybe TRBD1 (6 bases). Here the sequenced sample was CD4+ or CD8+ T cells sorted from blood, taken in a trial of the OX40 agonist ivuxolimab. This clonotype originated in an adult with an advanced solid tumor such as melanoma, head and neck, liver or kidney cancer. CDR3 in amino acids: CATSNAPAGGSFYTF. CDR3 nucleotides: TGTGCCACCAGCAATGCCCCGGCTGGGGGCTCGTTCTACACCTTC.